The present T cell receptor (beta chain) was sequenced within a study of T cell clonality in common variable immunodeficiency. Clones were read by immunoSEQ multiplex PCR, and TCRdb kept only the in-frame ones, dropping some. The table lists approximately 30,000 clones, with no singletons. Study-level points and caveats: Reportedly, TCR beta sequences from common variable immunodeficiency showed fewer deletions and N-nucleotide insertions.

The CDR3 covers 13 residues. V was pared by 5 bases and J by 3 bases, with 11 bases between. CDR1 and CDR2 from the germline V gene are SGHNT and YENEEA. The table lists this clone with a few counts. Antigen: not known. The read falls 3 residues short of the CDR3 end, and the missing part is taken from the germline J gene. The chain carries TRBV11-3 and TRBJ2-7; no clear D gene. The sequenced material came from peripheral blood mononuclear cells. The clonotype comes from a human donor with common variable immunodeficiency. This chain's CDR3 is CASSLIGHYEQYF. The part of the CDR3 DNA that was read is TGTGCCAGCAGCCTGATTGGGCACTACGAG.